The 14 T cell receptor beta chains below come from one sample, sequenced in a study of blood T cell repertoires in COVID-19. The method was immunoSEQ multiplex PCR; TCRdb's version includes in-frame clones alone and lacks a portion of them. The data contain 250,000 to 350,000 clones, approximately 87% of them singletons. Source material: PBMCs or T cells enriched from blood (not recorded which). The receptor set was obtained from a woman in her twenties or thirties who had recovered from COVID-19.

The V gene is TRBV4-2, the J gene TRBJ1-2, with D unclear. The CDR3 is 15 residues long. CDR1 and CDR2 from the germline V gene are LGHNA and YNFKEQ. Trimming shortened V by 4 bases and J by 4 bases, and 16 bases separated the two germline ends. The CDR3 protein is CASSPSEGQLYGYTF. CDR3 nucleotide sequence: TGTGCCAGCAGCCCCTCCGAGGGCCAGCTCTATGGCTACACCTTC.

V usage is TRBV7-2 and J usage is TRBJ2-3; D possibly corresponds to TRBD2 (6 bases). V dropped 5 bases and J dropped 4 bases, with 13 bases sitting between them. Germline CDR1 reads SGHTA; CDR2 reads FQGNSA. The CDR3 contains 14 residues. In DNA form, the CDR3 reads TGTGCCAGCAGCCGGGACTCAGGCCCAGATACGCAGTATTTT. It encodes CASSRDSGPDTQYF. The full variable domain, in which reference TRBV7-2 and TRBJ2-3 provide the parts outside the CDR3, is GAGVSQSPSNKVTEKGKDVELRCDPISGHTALYWYRQSLGQGLEFLIYFQGNSAPDKSGLPSDRFSAERTGGSVSTLTIQRTQQEDSAVYLCASSRDSGPDTQYFGPGTRLTVL.

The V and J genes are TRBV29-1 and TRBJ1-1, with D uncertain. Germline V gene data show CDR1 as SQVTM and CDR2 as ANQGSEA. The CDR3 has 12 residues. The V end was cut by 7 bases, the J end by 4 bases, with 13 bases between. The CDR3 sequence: CSARPSGTEAFF. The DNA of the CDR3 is TGCAGCGCCCGACCATCGGGCACTGAAGCTTTCTTT.

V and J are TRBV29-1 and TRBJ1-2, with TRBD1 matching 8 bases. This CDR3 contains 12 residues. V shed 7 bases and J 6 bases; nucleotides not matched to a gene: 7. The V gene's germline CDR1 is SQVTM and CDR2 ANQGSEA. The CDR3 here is CSGTRTGHGYTF. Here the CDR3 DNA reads TGCAGCGGGACGCGGACAGGGCATGGCTACACCTTC.

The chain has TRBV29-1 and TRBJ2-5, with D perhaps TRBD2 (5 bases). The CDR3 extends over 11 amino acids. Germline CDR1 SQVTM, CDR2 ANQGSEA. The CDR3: CNGVEQETQYF. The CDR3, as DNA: TGCAACGGGGTGGAACAAGAGACCCAGTACTTC.

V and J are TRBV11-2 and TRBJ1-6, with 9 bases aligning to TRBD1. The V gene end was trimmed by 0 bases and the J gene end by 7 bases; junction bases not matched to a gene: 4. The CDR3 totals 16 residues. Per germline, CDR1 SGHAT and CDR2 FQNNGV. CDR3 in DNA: TGTGCCAGCAGCTTAGACCCCGGGACAGGGAATTCACCCCTCCACTTT. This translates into CASSLDPGTGNSPLHF. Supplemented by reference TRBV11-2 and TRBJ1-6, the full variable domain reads EAGVAQSPRYKIIEKRQSVAFWCNPISGHATLYWYQQILGQGPKLLIQFQNNGVVDDSQLPKDRFSAERLKGVDSTLKIQPAKLEDSAVYLCASSLDPGTGNSPLHFGNGTRLTVT.

The CDR3 loop is CASRSTGTRLYEQYF. The DNA for the CDR3 is TGTGCCAGCAGGTCGACAGGGACTCGCCTTTACGAGCAGTACTTC. The V gene is TRBV2, the J gene TRBJ2-7, with D possibly matching TRBD1 (7 bases). This CDR3 has 15 amino acids. The germline gives CDR1 SNHLY, CDR2 FYNNEI. The ends were cut back, 6 bases at V and 4 bases at J, with 19 bases in the middle.

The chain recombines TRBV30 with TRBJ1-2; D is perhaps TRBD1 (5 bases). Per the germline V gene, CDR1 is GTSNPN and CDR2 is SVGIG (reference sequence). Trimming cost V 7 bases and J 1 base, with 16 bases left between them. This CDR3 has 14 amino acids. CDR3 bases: TGTGCCTTCAGACAGATCGGGCATAACTATGGCTACACCTTC. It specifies CAFRQIGHNYGYTF.

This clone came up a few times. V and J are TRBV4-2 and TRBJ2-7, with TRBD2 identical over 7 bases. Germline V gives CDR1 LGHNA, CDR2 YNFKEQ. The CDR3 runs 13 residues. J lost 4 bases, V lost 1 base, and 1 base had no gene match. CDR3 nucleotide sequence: TGTGCCAGCAGCCAAGGGGGAGGGTACGAGCAGTACTTC. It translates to CASSQGGGYEQYF.

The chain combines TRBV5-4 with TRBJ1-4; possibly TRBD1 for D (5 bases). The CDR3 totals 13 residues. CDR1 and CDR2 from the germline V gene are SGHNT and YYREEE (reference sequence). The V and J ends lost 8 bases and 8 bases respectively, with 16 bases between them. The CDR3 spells CASSAGVREKLFF. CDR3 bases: TGTGCCAGTAGCGCGGGGGTGAGGGAAAAACTGTTTTTT.

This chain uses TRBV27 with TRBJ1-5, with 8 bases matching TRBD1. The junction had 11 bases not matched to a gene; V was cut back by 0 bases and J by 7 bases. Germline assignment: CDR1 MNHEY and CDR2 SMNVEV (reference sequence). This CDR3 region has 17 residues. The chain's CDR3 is CASSLSIGTGMLQPQHF. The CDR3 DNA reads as TGTGCCAGCAGTTTATCGATCGGGACAGGAATGCTGCAGCCCCAGCATTTT.

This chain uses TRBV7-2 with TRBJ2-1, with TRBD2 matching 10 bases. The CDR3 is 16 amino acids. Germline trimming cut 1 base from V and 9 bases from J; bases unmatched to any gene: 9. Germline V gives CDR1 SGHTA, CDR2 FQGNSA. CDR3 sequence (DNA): TGTGCCAGCAGCTTAGTTGTGAGCGGGGGGGCCCGTGAGCAGTTCTTC. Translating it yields CASSLVVSGGAREQFF.

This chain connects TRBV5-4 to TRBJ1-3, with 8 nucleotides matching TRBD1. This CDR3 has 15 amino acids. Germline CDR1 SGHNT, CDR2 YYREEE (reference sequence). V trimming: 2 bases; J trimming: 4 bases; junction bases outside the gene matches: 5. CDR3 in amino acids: CASSFQGARGNTIYF. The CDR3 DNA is TGTGCCAGCAGCTTTCAGGGGGCGCGCGGAAACACCATATATTTT. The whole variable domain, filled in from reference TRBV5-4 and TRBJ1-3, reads ETGVTQSPTHLIKTRGQQVTLRCSSQSGHNTVSWYQQALGQGPQFIFQYYREEENGRGNFPPRFSGLQFPNYSSELNVNALELDDSALYLCASSFQGARGNTIYFGEGSWLTVV.

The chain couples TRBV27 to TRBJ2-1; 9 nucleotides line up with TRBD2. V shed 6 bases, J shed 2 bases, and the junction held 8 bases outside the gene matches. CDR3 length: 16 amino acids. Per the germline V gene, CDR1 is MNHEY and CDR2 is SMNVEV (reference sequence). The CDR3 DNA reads TGTGCCAGCAGGAGGTTGGCGGGGGGGCCCTACAATGAGCAGTTCTTC. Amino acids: CASRRLAGGPYNEQFF.